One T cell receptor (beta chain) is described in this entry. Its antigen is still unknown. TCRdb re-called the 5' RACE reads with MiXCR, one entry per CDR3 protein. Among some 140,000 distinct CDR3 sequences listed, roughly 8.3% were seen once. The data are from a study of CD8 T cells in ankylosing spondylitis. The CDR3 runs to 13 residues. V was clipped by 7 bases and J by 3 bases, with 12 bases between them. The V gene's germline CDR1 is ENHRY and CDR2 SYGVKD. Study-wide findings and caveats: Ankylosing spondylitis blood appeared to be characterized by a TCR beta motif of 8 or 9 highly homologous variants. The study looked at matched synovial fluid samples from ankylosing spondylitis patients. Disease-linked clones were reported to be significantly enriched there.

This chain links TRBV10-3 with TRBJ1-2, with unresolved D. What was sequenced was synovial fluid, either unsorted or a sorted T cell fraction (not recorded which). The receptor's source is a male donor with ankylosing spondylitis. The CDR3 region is CAINPGVDYGYTF. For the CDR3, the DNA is TGTGCCATCAACCCCGGGGTGGACTATGGCTACACCTTC.